The source of this T cell receptor beta chain is a study of blood T cell repertoires in COVID-19. Study context: The United States, Italy and Spain supplied acute and convalescent COVID-19 samples. The analysed material was cDNA or gDNA that came from T cells, B-cell-depleted T cells, or PBMCs.

In the study's own analysis: Estimation of nucleated cell counts relied on the amplification of reference gene primers. Using immunoSEQ multiplex PCR, the repertoire was profiled, and TCRdb retains in-frame clones only, with some absent. That table gives V, J and clone size, and the DNA gave D and trimming. Of roughly 410,000 clones in the sample, 89% were seen once. J was trimmed by 6 bases and V by 0 bases; bases with no gene match: 3. The V gene's germline CDR1 is SGDLS and CDR2 YYNGEE. The CDR3 consists of 15 residues. The source is a man in his forties with acute or convalescent COVID-19. Sequencing used peripheral blood. The V call is TRBV9, the J call TRBJ2-2, with 9 bases matching TRBD2. CDR3 protein: CASSVGGGAAGELFF. As DNA, the CDR3 is TGTGCCAGCAGCGTAGGCGGGGGGGCCGCCGGGGAGCTGTTTTTT. The complete variable domain, with remaining parts taken from reference TRBV9 and TRBJ2-2, reads DSGVTQTPKHLITATGQRVTLRCSPRSGDLSVYWYQQSLDQGLQFLIQYYNGEERAKGNILERFSAQQFPDLHSELNLSSLELGDSALYFCASSVGGGAAGELFFGEGSRLTVL.